This TCR beta chain originates from a study of kidney transplant recipient with SARS-CoV-2 infection. TCRdb re-derived calls from the reads in MiXCR, one entry per CDR3 protein. The repertoire includes approximately 240,000 distinct CDR3 sequences, roughly 26% of them detected once, and around 7.8% sits in the top ten. Sample: a blood sample, taken at baseline and on day 111 from a kidney transplant recipient. The receptor's source is a male patient in his thirties who had COVID-19 and was a kidney transplant recipient. The T cells may partly be graft donor cells.

CDR3: CASSEEILAPTSTDTQYF. For the CDR3, the DNA is TGCGCCAGCAGTGAGGAGATACTAGCACCCACTAGCACAGATACGCAGTATTTT. This chain links TRBV10-2 with TRBJ2-3; tentative D call: TRBD2 (6 bases). V was clipped by 2 bases and J by 0 bases, with 18 bases between them. CDR3 length equals 18 residues. CDR1 and CDR2 from the germline V gene are WSHSY and SAAADI.